This TCR beta chain was identified in a study of Tregs in tolerant kidney transplant recipients. Study conclusions and caveats: Tregs expanded with activated donor B cells seemed most donor-specific. Antigen-driven expansion was suggested because donor-specific Tregs expanded more than all Tregs in tolerant patients.

This CDR3 spans 10 amino acids. Trimming cost V 6 bases and J 7 bases, with 7 bases left between them. CDR1 is WNHNN, CDR2 SYGVQD, per germline (reference sequence). Libraries were prepared by immunoSEQ multiplex PCR; TCRdb keeps only in-frame clonotypes and omits some of them. This table has just under 65,000 clones, 95% to 98% appearing once. A note on this clone: Its antigen is not identified.

This chain connects TRBV10-1 to TRBJ2-7; D may be TRBD2 (5 bases). This receptor was taken from a human donor who received a combined kidney and bone marrow transplant. This material consisted of Tregs from blood, taken before the transplant. CDR3 bases: TGCGCCAGCAGGGAGGAGGAGCAGTACTTC. Residues: CASREEEQYF.